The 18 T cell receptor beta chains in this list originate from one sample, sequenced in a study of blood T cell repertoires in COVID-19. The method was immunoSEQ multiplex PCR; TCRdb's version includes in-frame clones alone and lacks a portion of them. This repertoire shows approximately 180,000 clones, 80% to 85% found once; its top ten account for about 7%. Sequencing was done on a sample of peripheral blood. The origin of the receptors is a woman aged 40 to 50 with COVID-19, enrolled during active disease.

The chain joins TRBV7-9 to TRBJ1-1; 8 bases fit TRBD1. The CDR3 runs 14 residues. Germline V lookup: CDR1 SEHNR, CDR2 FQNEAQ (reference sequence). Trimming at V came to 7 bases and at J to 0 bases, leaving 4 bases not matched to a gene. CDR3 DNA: TGTGCCAGCACCGCGGGACAGGTGAACACTGAAGCTTTCTTT. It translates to CASTAGQVNTEAFF. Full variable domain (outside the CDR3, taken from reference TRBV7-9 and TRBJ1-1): DTGVSQNPRHKITKRGQNVTFRCDPISEHNRLYWYRQTLGQGPEFLTYFQNEAQLEKSRLLSDRFSAERPKGSFSTLEIQRTEQGDSAMYLCASTAGQVNTEAFFGQGTRLTVV.

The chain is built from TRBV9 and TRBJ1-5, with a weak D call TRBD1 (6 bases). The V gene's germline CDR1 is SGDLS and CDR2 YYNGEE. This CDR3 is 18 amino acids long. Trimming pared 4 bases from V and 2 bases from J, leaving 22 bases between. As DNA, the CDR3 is TGTGCCAGCAGCTCAGGAGGGGGGGCGCATACCGGCAATCAGCCCCAGCATTTT. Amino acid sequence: CASSSGGGAHTGNQPQHF.

Here the CDR3 reads CASSFGQGREQYF. The CDR3 bases are TGTGCCAGCAGCTTCGGACAGGGAAGAGAGCAGTACTTC. The rearrangement uses TRBV11-2 and TRBJ2-7; 8 positions agree with TRBD1. This CDR3 has 13 residues. The V gene end was trimmed by 3 bases and the J gene end by 7 bases; junction bases not matched to a gene: 5. Germline V gene data show CDR1 as SGHAT and CDR2 as FQNNGV.

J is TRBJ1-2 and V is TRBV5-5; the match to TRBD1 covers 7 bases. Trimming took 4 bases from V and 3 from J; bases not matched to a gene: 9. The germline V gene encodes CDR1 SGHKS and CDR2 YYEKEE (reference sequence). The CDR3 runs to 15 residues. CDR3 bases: TGTGCCAGCAGCCCGATGACAGGGCGGGACTATGGCTACACCTTC. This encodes CASSPMTGRDYGYTF.

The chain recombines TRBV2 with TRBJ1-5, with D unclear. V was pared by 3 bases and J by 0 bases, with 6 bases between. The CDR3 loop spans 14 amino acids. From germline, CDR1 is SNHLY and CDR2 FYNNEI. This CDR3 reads CASSDSYSNQPQHF. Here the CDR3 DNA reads TGTGCCAGCAGTGACAGTTATAGCAATCAGCCCCAGCATTTT. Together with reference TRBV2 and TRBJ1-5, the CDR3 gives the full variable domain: EPEVTQTPSHQVTQMGQEVILRCVPISNHLYFYWYRQILGQKVEFLVSFYNNEISEKSEIFDDQFSVERPDGSNFTLKIRSTKLEDSAMYFCASSDSYSNQPQHFGDGTRLSIL.

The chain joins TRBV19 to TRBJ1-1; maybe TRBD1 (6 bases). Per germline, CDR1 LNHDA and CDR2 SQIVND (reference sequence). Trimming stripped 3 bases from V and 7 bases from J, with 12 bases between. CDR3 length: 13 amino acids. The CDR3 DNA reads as TGTGCCAGTAGTATGGGGGCAGGTGGTGAAGCTTTCTTT. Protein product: CASSMGAGGEAFF.

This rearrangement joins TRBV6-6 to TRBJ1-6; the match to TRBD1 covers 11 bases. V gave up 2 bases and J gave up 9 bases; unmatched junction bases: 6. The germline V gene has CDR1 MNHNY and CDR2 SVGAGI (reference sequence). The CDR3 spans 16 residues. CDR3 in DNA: TGTGCCAGCAGTTACACCGGGACAGGGGGTTTTTCACCCCTCCACTTT. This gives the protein CASSYTGTGGFSPLHF.

The CDR3 bases are TGTGCCAGCAGCCAGCGCGGGGTTACCTACGAGCAGTACTTC. This gives the protein CASSQRGVTYEQYF. V usage is TRBV3-1 (or the pseudogene TRBV3-2) and J usage is TRBJ2-7, with D possibly matching TRBD2 (6 bases). The CDR3 spans 14 residues. Germline lookup yields CDR1 LGHDT and CDR2 YNNKEL (reference sequence). Trimming cost V 3 bases and J 2 bases, with 11 bases left between them.

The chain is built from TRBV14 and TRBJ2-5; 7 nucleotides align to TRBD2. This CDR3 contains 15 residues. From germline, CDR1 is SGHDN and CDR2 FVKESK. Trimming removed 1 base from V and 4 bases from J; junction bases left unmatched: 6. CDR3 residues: CASSQVAGVGETQYF. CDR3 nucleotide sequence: TGTGCCAGCAGCCAAGTGGCGGGAGTAGGAGAGACCCAGTACTTC.

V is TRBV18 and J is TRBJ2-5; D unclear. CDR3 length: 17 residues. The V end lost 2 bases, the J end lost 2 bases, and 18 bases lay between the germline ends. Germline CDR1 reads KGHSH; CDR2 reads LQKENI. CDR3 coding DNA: TGTGCCAGCTCACCATATGGCGGAGCTGGCACTCAAGAGACCCAGTACTTC. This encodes CASSPYGGAGTQETQYF. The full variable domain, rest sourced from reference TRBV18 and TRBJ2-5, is NAGVMQNPRHLVRRRGQEARLRCSPMKGHSHVYWYRQLPEEGLKFMVYLQKENIIDESGMPKERFSAEFPKEGPSILRIQQVVRGDSAAYFCASSPYGGAGTQETQYFGPGTRLLVL.

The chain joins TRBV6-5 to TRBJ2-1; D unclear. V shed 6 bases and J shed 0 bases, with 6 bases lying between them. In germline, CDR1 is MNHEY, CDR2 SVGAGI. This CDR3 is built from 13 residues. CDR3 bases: TGTGCCAGCAGCCCCTACTCCTACAATGAGCAGTTCTTC. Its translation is CASSPYSYNEQFF.

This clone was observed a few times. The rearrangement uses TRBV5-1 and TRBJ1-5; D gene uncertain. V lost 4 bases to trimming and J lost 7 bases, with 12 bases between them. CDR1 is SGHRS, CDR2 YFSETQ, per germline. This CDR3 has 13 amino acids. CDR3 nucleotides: TGCGCCAGCAGCGTAGAGGGCCGCCAGCCCCAGCATTTT. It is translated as CASSVEGRQPQHF.

The CDR3 protein is CASETLGTANYGYTF. The CDR3 coding sequence is TGTGCCAGCGAAACCCTCGGGACAGCTAACTATGGCTACACCTTC. The rearrangement joins TRBV5-6 to TRBJ1-2; TRBD1 aligns across 7 bases. The CDR3 totals 15 residues. Looked up from germline, CDR1 is SGHDT and CDR2 is YYEEEE. Losses at the gene ends were 7 bases for V and 0 bases for J; bases not matched to a gene: 9. Based on the CDR3 plus reference TRBV5-6 and TRBJ1-2, the full variable domain is DAGVTQSPTHLIKTRGQQVTLRCSPKSGHDTVSWYQQALGQGPQFIFQYYEEEERQRGNFPDRFSGHQFPNYSSELNVNALLLGDSALYLCASETLGTANYGYTFGSGTRLTVV.

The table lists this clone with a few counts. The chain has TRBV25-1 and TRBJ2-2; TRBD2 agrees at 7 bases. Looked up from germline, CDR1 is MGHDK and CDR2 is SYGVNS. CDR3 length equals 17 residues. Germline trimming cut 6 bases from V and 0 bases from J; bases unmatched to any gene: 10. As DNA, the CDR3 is TGTGCCAGCAGCTTCCTAGGGGAGGGGACGAACACCGGGGAGCTGTTTTTT. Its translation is CASSFLGEGTNTGELFF.

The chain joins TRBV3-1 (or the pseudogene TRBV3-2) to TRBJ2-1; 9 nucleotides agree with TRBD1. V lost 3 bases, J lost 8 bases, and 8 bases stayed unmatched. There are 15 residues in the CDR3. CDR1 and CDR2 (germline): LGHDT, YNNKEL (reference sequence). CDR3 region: CASSHHRDRADEQFF. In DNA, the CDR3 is TGTGCCAGCAGCCACCACCGGGACAGGGCCGATGAGCAGTTCTTC.

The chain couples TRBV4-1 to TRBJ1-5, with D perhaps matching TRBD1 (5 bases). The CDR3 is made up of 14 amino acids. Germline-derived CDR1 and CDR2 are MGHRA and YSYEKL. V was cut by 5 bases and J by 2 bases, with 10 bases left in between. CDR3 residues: CASSLWGGNQPQHF. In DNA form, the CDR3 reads TGCGCCAGCAGCTTATGGGGGGGCAATCAGCCCCAGCATTTT.

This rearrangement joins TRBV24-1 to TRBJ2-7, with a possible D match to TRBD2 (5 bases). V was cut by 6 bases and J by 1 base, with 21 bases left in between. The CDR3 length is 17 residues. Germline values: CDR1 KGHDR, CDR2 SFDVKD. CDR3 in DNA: TGTGCCACCAGTCCACCGAGGACTCTTGCAAGGTCCTACGAGCAGTACTTC. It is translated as CATSPPRTLARSYEQYF.

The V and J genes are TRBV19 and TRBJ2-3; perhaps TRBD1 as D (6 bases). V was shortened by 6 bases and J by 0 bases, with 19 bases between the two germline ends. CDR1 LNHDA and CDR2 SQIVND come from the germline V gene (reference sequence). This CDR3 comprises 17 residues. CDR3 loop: CASSRTRTESSTDTQYF. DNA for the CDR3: TGTGCCAGTAGCCGTACTAGGACAGAAAGTAGCACAGATACGCAGTATTTT.